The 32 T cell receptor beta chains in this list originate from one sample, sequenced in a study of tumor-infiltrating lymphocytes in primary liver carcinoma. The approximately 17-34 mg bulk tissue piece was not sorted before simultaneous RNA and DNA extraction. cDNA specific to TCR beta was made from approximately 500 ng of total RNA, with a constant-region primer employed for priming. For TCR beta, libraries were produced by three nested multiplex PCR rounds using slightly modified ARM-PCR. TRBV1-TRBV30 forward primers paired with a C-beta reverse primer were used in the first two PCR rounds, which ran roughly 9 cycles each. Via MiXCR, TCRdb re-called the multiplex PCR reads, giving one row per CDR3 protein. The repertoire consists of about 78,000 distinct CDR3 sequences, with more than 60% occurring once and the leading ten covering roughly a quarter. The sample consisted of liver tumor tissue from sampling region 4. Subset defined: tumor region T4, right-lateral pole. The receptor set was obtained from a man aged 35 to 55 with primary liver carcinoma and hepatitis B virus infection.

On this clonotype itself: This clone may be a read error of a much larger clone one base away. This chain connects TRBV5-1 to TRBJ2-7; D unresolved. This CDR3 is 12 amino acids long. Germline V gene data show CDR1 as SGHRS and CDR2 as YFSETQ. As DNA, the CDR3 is TGCGCCAGCAGCTTGTCCGGGCACGAGCGGTACTTC. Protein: CASSLSGHERYF. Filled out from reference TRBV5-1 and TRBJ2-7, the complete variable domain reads KAGVTQTPRYLIKTRGQQVTLSCSPISGHRSVSWYQQTPGQGLQFLFEYFSETQRNKGNFPGRFSGRQFSNSRSEMNVSTLELGDSALYLCASSLSGHERYFGPGTRLTVT.

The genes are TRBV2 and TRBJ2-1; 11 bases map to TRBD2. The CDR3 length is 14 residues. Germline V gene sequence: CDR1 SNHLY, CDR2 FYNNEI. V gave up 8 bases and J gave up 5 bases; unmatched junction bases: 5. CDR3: CASLFSGRDNEQFF. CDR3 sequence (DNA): TGTGCCAGCCTATTTAGCGGGAGGGACAATGAGCAGTTCTTC.

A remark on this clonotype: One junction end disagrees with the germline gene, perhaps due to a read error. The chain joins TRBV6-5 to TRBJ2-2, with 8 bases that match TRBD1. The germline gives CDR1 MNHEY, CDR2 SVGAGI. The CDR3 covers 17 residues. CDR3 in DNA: TGTGCCAGCATTTACTCTACGAAACAGGGGGACTCCGGGGAGCTGTTTTTT. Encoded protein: CASIYSTKQGDSGELFF.

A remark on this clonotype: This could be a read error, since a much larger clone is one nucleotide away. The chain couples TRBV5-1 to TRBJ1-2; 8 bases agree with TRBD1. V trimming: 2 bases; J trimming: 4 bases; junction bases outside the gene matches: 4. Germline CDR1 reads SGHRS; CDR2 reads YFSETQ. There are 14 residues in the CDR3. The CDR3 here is CASSFQGAAYGYTF. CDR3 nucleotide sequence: TGCGCCAGCAGCTTTCAGGGGGCGGCCTATGGCTACACCTTC. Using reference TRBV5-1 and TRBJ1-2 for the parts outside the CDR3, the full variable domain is KAGVTQTPRYLIKTRGQQVTLSCSPISGHRSVSWYQQTPGQGLQFLFEYFSETQRNKGNFPGRFSGRQFSNSRSEMNVSTLELGDSALYLCASSFQGAAYGYTFGSGTRLTVV.

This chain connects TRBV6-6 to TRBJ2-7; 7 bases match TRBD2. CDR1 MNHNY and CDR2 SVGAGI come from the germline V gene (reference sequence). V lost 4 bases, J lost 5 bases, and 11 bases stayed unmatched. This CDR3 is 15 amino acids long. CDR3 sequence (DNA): TGTGCCAGCAGTTGCTCTAAGCGGGAACGGCACGAGCAGTACTTC. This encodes CASSCSKRERHEQYF.

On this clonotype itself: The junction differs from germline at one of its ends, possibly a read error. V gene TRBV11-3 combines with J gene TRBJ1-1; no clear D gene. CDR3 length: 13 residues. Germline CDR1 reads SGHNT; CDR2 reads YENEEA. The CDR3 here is CVSSLAVWTEAFF. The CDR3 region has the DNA TGTGTCAGCAGCTTAGCAGTGTGGACTGAAGCTTTCTTT.

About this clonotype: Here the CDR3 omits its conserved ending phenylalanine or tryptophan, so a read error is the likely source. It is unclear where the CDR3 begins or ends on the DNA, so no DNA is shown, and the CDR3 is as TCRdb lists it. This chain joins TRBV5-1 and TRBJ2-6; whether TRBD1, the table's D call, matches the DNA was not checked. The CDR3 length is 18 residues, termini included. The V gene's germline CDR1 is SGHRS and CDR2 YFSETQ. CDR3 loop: CASSLQAGGYSGANVLAL.

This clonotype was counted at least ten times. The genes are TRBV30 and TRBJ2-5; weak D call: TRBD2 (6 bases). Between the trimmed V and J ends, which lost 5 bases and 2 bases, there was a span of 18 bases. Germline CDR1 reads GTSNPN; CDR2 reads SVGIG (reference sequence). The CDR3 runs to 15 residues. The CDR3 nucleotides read TGTGCCTGGGGCATAACGCCGGGACTTCAAGAGACCCAGTACTTC. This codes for CAWGITPGLQETQYF.

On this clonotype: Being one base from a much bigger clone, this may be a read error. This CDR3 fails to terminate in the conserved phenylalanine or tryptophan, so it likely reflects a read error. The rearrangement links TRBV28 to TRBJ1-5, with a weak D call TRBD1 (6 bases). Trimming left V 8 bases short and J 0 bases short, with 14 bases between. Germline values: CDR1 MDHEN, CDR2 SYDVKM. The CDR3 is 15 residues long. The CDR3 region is CASSKGGNSNQPQHC. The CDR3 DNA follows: TGTGCCAGCTCGAAGGGGGGGAATAGCAATCAGCCCCAGCATTGT.

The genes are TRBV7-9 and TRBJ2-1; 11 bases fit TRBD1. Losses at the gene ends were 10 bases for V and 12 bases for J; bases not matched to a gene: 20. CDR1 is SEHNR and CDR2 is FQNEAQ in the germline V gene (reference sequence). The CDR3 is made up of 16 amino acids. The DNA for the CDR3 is TGTGCCAACATCACCTCCGGGACAGGGGGTATCGATGTGCAGTTCTTC. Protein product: CANITSGTGGIDVQFF.

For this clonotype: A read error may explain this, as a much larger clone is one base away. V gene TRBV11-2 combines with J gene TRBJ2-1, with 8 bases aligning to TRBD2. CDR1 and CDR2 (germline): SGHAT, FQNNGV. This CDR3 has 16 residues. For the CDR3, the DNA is TGTGCCAGCATCTTAGGGATCGGGAGGGTTGTACATGAGCAGTTCTTC. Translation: CASILGIGRVVHEQFF.

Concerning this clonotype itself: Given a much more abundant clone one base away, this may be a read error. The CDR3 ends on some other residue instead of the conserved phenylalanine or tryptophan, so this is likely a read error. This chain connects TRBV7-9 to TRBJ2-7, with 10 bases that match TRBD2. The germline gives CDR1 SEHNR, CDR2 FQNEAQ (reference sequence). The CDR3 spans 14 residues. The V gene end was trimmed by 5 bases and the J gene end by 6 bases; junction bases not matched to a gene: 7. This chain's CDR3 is CASSTPGLATEQYI. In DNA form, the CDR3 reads TGTGCCAGCAGCACGCCGGGACTAGCGACCGAGCAGTACATC.

The CDR3: CASSSERSGGIYNEQFF. CDR3 DNA sequence: TGTGCCAGCAGTTCGGAGAGGAGCGGGGGTATTTACAATGAGCAGTTCTTC. The rearrangement uses TRBV12-3 or TRBV12-4 and TRBJ2-1; 8 positions agree with TRBD2. J gave up 4 bases and V 4 bases, and 12 bases lay outside the gene matches. The CDR3 runs 17 residues.

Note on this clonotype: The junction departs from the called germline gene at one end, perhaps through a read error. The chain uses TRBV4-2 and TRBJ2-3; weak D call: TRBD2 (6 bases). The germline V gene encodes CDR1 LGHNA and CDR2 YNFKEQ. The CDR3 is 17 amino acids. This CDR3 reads CASNQDPGSASTDTQYF. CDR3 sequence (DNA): TGTGCCAGCAACCAAGACCCCGGGAGTGCAAGCACAGATACGCAGTATTTT.

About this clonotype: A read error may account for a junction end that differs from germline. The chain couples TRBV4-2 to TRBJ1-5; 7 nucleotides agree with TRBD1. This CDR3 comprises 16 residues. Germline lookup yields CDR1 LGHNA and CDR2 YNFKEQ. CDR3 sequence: CASSQAMGTVPQTQHF. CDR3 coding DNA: TGTGCCAGCAGCCAAGCGATGGGGACAGTCCCTCAGACCCAGCATTTT.

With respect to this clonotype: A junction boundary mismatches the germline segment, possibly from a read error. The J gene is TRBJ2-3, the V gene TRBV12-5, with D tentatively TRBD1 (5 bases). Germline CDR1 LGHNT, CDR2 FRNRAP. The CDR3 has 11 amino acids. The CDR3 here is CVSGWGDAQYF. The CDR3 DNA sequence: TGTGTTAGTGGTTGGGGCGATGCGCAGTATTTT.

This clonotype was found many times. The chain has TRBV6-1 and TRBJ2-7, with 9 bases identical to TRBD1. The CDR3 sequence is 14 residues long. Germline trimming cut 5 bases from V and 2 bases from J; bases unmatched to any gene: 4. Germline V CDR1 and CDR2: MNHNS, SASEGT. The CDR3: CASSPGTGPYEQYF. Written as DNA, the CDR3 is TGTGCCAGCAGTCCCGGGACAGGGCCCTACGAGCAGTACTTC.

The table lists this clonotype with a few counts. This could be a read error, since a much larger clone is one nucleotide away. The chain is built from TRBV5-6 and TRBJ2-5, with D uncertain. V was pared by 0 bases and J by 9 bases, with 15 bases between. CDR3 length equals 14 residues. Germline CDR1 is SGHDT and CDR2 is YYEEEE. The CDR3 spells CASSLENIMGPQYF. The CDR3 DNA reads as TGTGCCAGCAGCTTGGAGAACATTATGGGTCCCCAGTACTTC.

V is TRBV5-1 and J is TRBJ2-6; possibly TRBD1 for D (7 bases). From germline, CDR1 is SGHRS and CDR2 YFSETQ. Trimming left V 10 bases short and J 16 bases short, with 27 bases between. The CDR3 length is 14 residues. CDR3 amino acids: CASLGAEGANALTF. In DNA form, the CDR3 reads TGCGCCTCCCTTGGGGCGGAGGGGGCCAACGCACTGACTTTC.

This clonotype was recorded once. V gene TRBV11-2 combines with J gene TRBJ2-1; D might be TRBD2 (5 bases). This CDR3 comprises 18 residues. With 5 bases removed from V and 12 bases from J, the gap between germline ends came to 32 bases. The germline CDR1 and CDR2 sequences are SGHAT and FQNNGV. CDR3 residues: CASSRTEERLARPNRQFF. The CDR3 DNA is TGTGCCAGCAGCCGTACAGAAGAGAGATTAGCGAGGCCCAATAGGCAGTTCTTC. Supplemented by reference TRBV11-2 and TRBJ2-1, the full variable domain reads EAGVAQSPRYKIIEKRQSVAFWCNPISGHATLYWYQQILGQGPKLLIQFQNNGVVDDSQLPKDRFSAERLKGVDSTLKIQPAKLEDSAVYLCASSRTEERLARPNRQFFGPGTRLTVL.

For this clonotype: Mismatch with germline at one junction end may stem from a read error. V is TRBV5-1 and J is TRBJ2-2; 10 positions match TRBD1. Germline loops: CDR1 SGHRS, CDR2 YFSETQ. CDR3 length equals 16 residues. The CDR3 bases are TGCACCAGCAGCCAAGGGACAGGGGCGACCACCGGGGAGCTGTTTTTT. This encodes CTSSQGTGATTGELFF.

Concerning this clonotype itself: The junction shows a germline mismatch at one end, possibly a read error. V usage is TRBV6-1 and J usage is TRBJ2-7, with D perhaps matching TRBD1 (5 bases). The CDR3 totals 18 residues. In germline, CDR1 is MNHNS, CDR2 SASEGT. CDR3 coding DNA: TGTGTCAGCAGTGCTACAGGCTGCTGGCGCCTGACCTCCCACGAGCAGTACTTC. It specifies CVSSATGCWRLTSHEQYF.

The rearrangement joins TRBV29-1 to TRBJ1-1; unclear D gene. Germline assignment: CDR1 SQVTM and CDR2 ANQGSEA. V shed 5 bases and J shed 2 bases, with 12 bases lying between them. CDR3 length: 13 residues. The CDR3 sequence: CSVRRAPNTEAFF. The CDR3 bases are TGCAGCGTTCGACGGGCCCCTAACACTGAAGCTTTCTTT.

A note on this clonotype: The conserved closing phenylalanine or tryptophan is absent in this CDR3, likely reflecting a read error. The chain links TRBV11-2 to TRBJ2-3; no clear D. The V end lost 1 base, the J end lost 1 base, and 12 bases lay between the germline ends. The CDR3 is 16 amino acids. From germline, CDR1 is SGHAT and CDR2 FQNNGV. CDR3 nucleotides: TGTGCCAGCAGCTTAGGATCCATGGCCGGCACAGATACGCAGTATCTT. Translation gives CASSLGSMAGTDTQYL.

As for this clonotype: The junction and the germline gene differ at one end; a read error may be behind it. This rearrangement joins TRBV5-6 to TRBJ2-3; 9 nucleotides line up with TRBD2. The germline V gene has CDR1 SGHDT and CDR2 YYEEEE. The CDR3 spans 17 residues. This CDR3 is CASSSRGLAGITNTRYF. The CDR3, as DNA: TGTGCCAGCAGCTCGAGGGGACTAGCAGGTATCACAAATACGCGGTATTTT. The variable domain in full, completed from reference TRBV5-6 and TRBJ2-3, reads DAGVTQSPTHLIKTRGQQVTLRCSPKSGHDTVSWYQQALGQGPQFIFQYYEEEERQRGNFPDRFSGHQFPNYSSELNVNALLLGDSALYLCASSSRGLAGITNTRYFGPGTRLTVL.

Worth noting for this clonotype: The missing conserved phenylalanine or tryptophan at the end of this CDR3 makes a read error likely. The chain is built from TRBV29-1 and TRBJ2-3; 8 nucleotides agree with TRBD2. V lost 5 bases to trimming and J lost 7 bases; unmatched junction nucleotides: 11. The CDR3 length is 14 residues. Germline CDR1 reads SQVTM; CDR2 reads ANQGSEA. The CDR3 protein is CSVSGGPVRNTQYL. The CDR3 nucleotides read TGCAGCGTTTCGGGAGGGCCGGTGAGAAATACGCAGTATCTT.

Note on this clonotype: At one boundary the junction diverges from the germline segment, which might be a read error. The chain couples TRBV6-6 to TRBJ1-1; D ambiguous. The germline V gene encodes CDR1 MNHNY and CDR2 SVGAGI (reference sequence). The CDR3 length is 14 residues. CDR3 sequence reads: CASRHGRITGEALF. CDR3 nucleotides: TGTGCCAGCAGGCATGGACGGATCACGGGTGAAGCTCTCTTT.

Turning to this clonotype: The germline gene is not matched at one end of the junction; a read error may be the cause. This CDR3 is CASRKPGSNMQCF. DNA for the CDR3: TGTGCCAGTAGAAAACCCGGGTCGAATATGCAGTGTTTT. The V and J genes are TRBV11-2 and TRBJ2-3; D remains unclear. Per germline, CDR1 SGHAT and CDR2 FQNNGV. The CDR3 covers 13 residues.

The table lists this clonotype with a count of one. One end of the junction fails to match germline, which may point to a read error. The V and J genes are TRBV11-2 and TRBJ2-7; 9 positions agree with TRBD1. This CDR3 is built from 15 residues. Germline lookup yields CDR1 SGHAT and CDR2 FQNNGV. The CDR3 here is CASSYTGGRRYGQYF. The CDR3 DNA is TGTGCAAGCAGCTATACAGGGGGCCGGAGGTACGGGCAGTACTTC.

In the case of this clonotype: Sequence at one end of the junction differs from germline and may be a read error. The CDR3 region has the DNA TGCGCCAGCAGTGAACAGAACACTGGAGCTTTCTTT. This codes for CASSEQNTGAFF. The chain recombines TRBV6-1 with TRBJ1-1; no clear D. The CDR3 has 12 amino acids. Germline V gene lookup returns CDR1 MNHNS and CDR2 SASEGT.

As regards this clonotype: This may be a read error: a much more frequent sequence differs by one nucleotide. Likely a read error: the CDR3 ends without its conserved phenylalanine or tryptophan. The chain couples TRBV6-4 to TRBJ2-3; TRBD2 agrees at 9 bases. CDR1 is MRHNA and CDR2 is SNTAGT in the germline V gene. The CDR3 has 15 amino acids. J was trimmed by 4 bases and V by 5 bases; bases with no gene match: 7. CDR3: CASSYQAGGPDTQYL. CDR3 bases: TGTGCCAGCAGTTATCAGGCGGGAGGGCCAGATACGCAGTATTTA.

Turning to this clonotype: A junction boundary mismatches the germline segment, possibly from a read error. For the CDR3, the DNA is TGTGCCAGTAGAACATGGGGCGGTGATGAGAAACTGTTTTTT. Protein product: CASRTWGGDEKLFF. This sequence joins TRBV6-5 and TRBJ1-4; D is perhaps TRBD1 (5 bases). The germline CDR1 and CDR2 sequences are MNHEY and SVGAGI. The CDR3 sequence is 14 residues long.